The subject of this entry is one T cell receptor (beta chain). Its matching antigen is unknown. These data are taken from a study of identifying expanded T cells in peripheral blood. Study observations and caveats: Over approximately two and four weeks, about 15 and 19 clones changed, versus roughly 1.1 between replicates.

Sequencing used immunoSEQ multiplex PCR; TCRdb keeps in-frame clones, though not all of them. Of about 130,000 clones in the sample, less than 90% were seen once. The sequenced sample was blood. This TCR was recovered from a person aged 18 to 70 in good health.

This chain's CDR3 is CASSLVLAGAPNEQFF. Written as DNA, the CDR3 is TGTGCCAGCAGTTTAGTACTAGCGGGGGCCCCCAATGAGCAGTTCTTC. The gene calls are TRBV6-5 and TRBJ2-1; 11 bases map to TRBD2. With 4 bases clipped from V and 6 bases from J, the junction kept 8 bases outside the gene matches. This CDR3 contains 16 residues. The V gene's germline CDR1 is MNHEY and CDR2 SVGAGI.